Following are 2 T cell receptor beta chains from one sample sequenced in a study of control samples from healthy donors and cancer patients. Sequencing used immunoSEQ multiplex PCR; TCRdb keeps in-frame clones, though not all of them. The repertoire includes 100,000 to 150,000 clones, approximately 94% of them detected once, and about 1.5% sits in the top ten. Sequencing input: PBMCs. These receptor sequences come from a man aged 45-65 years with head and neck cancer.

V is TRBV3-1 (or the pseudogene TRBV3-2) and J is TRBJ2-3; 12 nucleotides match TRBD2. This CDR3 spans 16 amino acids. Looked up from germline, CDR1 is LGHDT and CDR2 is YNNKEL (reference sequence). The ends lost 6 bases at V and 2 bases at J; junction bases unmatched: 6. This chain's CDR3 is CASRQLAGGHTDTQYF. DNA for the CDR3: TGTGCCAGCAGACAACTAGCGGGGGGCCACACAGATACGCAGTATTTT.

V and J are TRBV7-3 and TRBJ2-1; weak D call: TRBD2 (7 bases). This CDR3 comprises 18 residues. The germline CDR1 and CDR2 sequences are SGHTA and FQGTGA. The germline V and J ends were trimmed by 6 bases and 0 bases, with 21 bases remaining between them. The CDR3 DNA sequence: TGTGCCAGCAGTTACCGTGGGAGGGGGGCTAGCTCCTACAATGAGCAGTTCTTC. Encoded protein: CASSYRGRGASSYNEQFF.